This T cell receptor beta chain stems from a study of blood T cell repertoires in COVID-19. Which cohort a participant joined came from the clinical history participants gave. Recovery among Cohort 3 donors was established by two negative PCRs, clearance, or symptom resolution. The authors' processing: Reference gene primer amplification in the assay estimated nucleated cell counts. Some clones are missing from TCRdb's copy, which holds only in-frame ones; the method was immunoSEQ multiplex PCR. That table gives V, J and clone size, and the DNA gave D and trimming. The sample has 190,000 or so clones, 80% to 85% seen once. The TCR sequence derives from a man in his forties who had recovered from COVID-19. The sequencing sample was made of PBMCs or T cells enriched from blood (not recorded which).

CDR3: CASSFGLAGTSTDTQYF. The CDR3 nucleotides read TGCGCCAGCAGCTTTGGACTAGCGGGGACTAGCACAGATACGCAGTATTTT. V and J are TRBV5-1 and TRBJ2-3; the match to TRBD2 covers 12 bases. This CDR3 is 17 amino acids long. V dropped 2 bases and J dropped 0; count of bases not matched to a gene: 4. Germline-derived CDR1 and CDR2 are SGHRS and YFSETQ.